The 22 T cell receptor beta chains below come from one sample, sequenced in a study of cytomegalovirus exposure and HLA in healthy donors. The PCR ran on 60 Vbeta and 13 Jbeta primers. Libraries were prepared by immunoSEQ multiplex PCR; TCRdb keeps only in-frame clonotypes and omits some of them. The table records about 70,000 clones, 80% to 90% of them present only once. The sample consisted of PBMCs. The receptors derive from a woman in her thirties in good health and CMV-seropositive.

In DNA, the CDR3 is TGTGCCATCAGTGATGGAGACAAGGGGCAACAGCCCCAGCATTTT. It yields the protein CAISDGDKGQQPQHF. V and J are TRBV10-3 and TRBJ1-5, with D possibly being TRBD1 (5 bases). Germline CDR1 ENHRY, CDR2 SYGVKD. CDR3 length equals 15 residues. V was cut by 3 bases and J by 7 bases, with 16 bases left in between.

This rearrangement joins TRBV29-1 to TRBJ2-4, with 7 bases matching TRBD2. CDR1 is SQVTM and CDR2 is ANQGSEA in the germline V gene. The CDR3 length is 13 residues. The V segment lost 7 bases and the J segment 4 bases; nucleotides outside the gene matches: 7. The CDR3 nucleotides read TGCAGCGGGCGGGCTAGCGGTAAAAACATTCAGTACTTC. Encoded protein: CSGRASGKNIQYF.

This chain links TRBV27 with TRBJ2-5; 11 positions agree with TRBD2. From germline, CDR1 is MNHEY and CDR2 SMNVEV (reference sequence). Trimming took 10 bases from V and 10 from J; bases not matched to a gene: 11. The CDR3 spans 13 residues. In DNA form, the CDR3 reads TGTGCCACCAATAGCGGGAGGGGTGGGATCCAGTACTTC. Amino acid sequence: CATNSGRGGIQYF.

V gene TRBV28 combines with J gene TRBJ1-1; D gene unclear. Germline V gives CDR1 MDHEN, CDR2 SYDVKM. The CDR3 contains 14 residues. Trimming removed 9 bases from V and 3 bases from J, with 17 bases in between. CDR3 in amino acids: CASLSTGIYTEAFF. For the CDR3, the DNA is TGTGCCAGTCTAAGTACGGGGATATACACTGAAGCTTTCTTT.

The J gene is TRBJ1-5, the V gene TRBV4-1, with D maybe TRBD1 (5 bases). CDR1 is MGHRA and CDR2 is YSYEKL in the germline V gene. Trimming cost V 0 bases and J 4 bases, with 10 bases left between them. This CDR3 is built from 15 residues. CDR3 in amino acids: CASSQDQRGNQPQHF. The CDR3 DNA reads TGCGCCAGCAGCCAAGATCAGCGGGGGAATCAGCCCCAGCATTTT.

The V gene is TRBV7-2, the J gene TRBJ1-2, with D hard to call. The ends were cut back, 3 bases at V and 3 bases at J, with 5 bases in the middle. This CDR3 is 12 amino acids long. Germline CDR1 is SGHTA and CDR2 is FQGNSA. CDR3 nucleotides: TGTGCCAGCAGCTTTAGTTACTATGGCTACACCTTC. The encoded protein is CASSFSYYGYTF.

This clone was found once. The chain uses TRBV30 and TRBJ1-2; D is ambiguous. V lost 8 bases and J 4 bases, leaving 14 bases between the germline ends. CDR1 is GTSNPN, CDR2 SVGIG, per germline (reference sequence). The CDR3 covers 12 residues. CDR3 sequence: CARDTNFYGYTF. CDR3 nucleotides: TGTGCCCGAGATACTAATTTCTATGGCTACACCTTC.

The chain carries TRBV7-2 and TRBJ2-5; 10 bases map to TRBD2. CDR1 and CDR2 (germline): SGHTA, FQGNSA. V lost 1 base to trimming and J lost 11 bases; unmatched junction nucleotides: 13. The CDR3 is 16 residues long. The CDR3 nucleotides read TGTGCCAGCAGCTTAGATAGCGGGAGGACAGGACGGGAGCAGTACTTC. As protein: CASSLDSGRTGREQYF.

The chain couples TRBV5-4 to TRBJ2-7, with D possibly matching TRBD1 (6 bases). Germline assignment: CDR1 SGHNT and CDR2 YYREEE (reference sequence). The CDR3 is made up of 13 amino acids. Between the trimmed V and J ends, which lost 4 bases and 5 bases, there was a span of 13 bases. This CDR3 is CASSRENRDEQYF. For the CDR3, the DNA is TGTGCCAGCAGCAGGGAAAACAGGGACGAGCAGTACTTC.

The J gene is TRBJ2-7, the V gene TRBV5-6; possible D gene TRBD1, 6 bases. Germline assignment: CDR1 SGHDT and CDR2 YYEEEE. CDR3 length equals 13 residues. The V end lost 5 bases, the J end lost 2 bases, and 11 bases lay between the germline ends. The CDR3 DNA reads TGTGCCAGCAGTCCCGGACAGACCTACGAGCAGTACTTC. This encodes CASSPGQTYEQYF.

The genes are TRBV7-9 and TRBJ2-5; no clear D gene. The assigned J gene may be wrong: the sequence end matches TRBJ2-7 better. The CDR3 covers 11 residues. CDR1 is SEHNR and CDR2 is FQNEAQ in the germline V gene (reference sequence). The CDR3 here is CASSPLYEQYF. The CDR3 bases are TGTGCCAGCAGCCCTCTCTACGAGCAGTACTTC.

The chain couples TRBV6-6 to TRBJ1-2; a possible D gene is TRBD1 (5 bases). This CDR3 contains 13 residues. Germline CDR1 and CDR2: MNHNY and SVGAGI (reference sequence). V was shortened by 6 bases and J by 5 bases, with 13 bases between the two germline ends. For the CDR3, the DNA is TGTGCCAGCAGGCCACAGGCCCCTTATGGCTACACCTTC. The encoded protein is CASRPQAPYGYTF.

This chain uses TRBV4-1 with TRBJ1-5; D is possibly TRBD1 (6 bases). The CDR3 is 15 amino acids. Germline CDR1 reads MGHRA; CDR2 reads YSYEKL. V gave up 3 bases and J gave up 5 bases, with 14 bases separating them. DNA for the CDR3: TGCGCCAGCAGCCATGACAGGACAGCCTATCAGCCCCAGCATTTT. Its protein is CASSHDRTAYQPQHF.

The chain has TRBV20-1 and TRBJ2-1; D not certain. The V gene lost 3 bases and the J gene lost 10 bases, with 10 bases spanning the gap. Per the germline V gene, CDR1 is DFQATT and CDR2 is SNEGSKA (reference sequence). CDR3 size: 11 residues. CDR3: CSASSSFEQFF. The CDR3 region has the DNA TGCAGTGCTAGCTCTAGTTTCGAGCAGTTCTTC.

The chain's CDR3 is CASSQRLAGAGETQYF. In nucleotides, the CDR3 is TGTGCCAGCAGCCAAAGACTAGCGGGAGCTGGGGAGACCCAGTACTTC. The chain employs TRBV4-2 and TRBJ2-5, with 12 positions matching TRBD2. Germline assignment: CDR1 LGHNA and CDR2 YNFKEQ. This CDR3 comprises 16 residues. V was clipped by 2 bases and J by 5 bases; unmatched bases: 6.

This rearrangement joins TRBV5-1 to TRBJ2-6, with TRBD1 matching over 8 bases. In germline, CDR1 is SGHRS, CDR2 YFSETQ. The CDR3 runs to 16 residues. J lost 4 bases, V lost 3 bases, and 6 bases had no gene match. CDR3 nucleotides: TGCGCCAGCAGCTCAGGGGGCCGGGGCGGGGCCAACGTCCTGACTTTC. Amino acid sequence: CASSSGGRGGANVLTF.

This clone came up once. CDR3 in amino acids: CASSIQGPAQPQHF. CDR3 DNA: TGTGCCAGTAGTATACAGGGGCCCGCCCAGCCCCAGCATTTT. V is TRBV19 and J is TRBJ1-5; a possible D gene is TRBD1 (6 bases). Germline CDR1 reads LNHDA; CDR2 reads SQIVND (reference sequence). V lost 2 bases and J 7 bases, leaving 12 bases between the germline ends. CDR3 length: 14 residues.

Here the CDR3 DNA reads TGTGCCAGTAGTGCACAGGGGGTGAACACTGAAGCTTTCTTT. It translates to CASSAQGVNTEAFF. The genes are TRBV19 and TRBJ1-1; 8 bases match TRBD1. V was clipped by 5 bases and J by 0 bases; unmatched bases: 2. CDR1 LNHDA and CDR2 SQIVND come from the germline V gene (reference sequence). The CDR3 runs to 14 residues.

This chain joins TRBV5-1 and TRBJ1-2; 8 positions match TRBD1. V shed 0 bases, J shed 3 bases, and the junction held 1 base outside the gene matches. This CDR3 has 14 amino acids. In germline, CDR1 is SGHRS, CDR2 YFSETQ. The DNA of the CDR3 is TGCGCCAGCAGCTTGGAGGGACAGGACTATGGCTACACCTTC. Translated: CASSLEGQDYGYTF.

The rearrangement joins TRBV7-3 to TRBJ1-1; D gene uncertain. Looked up from germline, CDR1 is SGHTA and CDR2 is FQGTGA. With 5 bases removed from V and 3 bases from J, the gap between germline ends came to 10 bases. The CDR3 extends over 13 amino acids. CDR3 in DNA: TGTGCCAGCAGCCTTTCGGAGGACACTGAAGCTTTCTTT. As protein: CASSLSEDTEAFF.

This clone was picked up one time. The chain couples TRBV11-3 to TRBJ2-4; 9 nucleotides match TRBD2. Looked up from germline, CDR1 is SGHNT and CDR2 is YENEEA. The length of the CDR3 is 16 residues. J was trimmed by 4 bases and V by 5 bases; bases with no gene match: 9. The CDR3 DNA is TGTGCCAGCAGCATAATAGCGGGAGCGGTGAAAAACATTCAGTACTTC. This translates into CASSIIAGAVKNIQYF.

The rearrangement joins TRBV6-6 to TRBJ1-2; the D gene is possibly TRBD1 (6 bases). V gave up 2 bases and J gave up 1 base, with 8 bases separating them. The CDR3 loop spans 14 amino acids. CDR1 is MNHNY, CDR2 SVGAGI, per germline (reference sequence). Here the CDR3 reads CASSYQGNNYGYTF. As DNA, the CDR3 is TGTGCCAGCAGTTACCAGGGGAATAACTATGGCTACACCTTC.